Shown below are 5 T cell receptor beta chains from a single sample sequenced in a study of read filtering for tumor transcriptome and immune sequencing. This library used 300 to 450 ng RNA and molecular barcoded adaptors spanning alpha/delta and beta/gamma chains. TCRdb re-called the reads through MiXCR, storing one row per CDR3 protein. Of roughly 49,000 distinct CDR3 sequences in the sample, around 21% were seen once. Material for sequencing was a population of CD138-negative cells sorted from bone marrow. The receptors originated from a donor at least 40 years old with multiple myeloma.

On this clonotype itself: A much larger clone lies one base from this, so it may be a read error. This chain links TRBV7-2 with TRBJ2-1; TRBD2 matches 7 bases. This CDR3 has 15 residues. Germline-derived CDR1 and CDR2 are SGHTA and FQGNSA. The V segment lost 6 bases and the J segment 5 bases; nucleotides outside the gene matches: 10. The CDR3 region is CASSPLAEINNEQFF. The CDR3, as DNA: TGTGCCAGCAGTCCTCTAGCGGAGATAAACAATGAGCAGTTCTTC.

This clonotype appeared a few times. This may be a read error, as it is one base from a much larger clone. V gene TRBV2 combines with J gene TRBJ2-1; unclear D gene. The germline V and J ends were trimmed by 4 bases and 0 bases, with 13 bases remaining between them. Germline V gene sequence: CDR1 SNHLY, CDR2 FYNNEI. This CDR3 region has 16 residues. CDR3 DNA sequence: TGTGCCAGCAGTGGGGCGAGAGTTGGCTCCTACAATGAGCAGTTCTTC. Residues: CASSGARVGSYNEQFF.

This clonotype showed up many times. The chain carries TRBV28 and TRBJ2-7, with D tentatively TRBD1 (6 bases). V lost 3 bases and J lost 0, with 12 bases in between. Per the germline V gene, CDR1 is MDHEN and CDR2 is SYDVKM. CDR3 length equals 15 residues. The DNA for the CDR3 is TGTGCCAGCAGTTTCCCTGACAGGATCTCCTACGAGCAGTACTTC. Translating gives CASSFPDRISYEQYF.

This clonotype was seen ten or more times. It may be a read error: a sequence one base away is much more abundant. CDR3 amino acids: CAWSLGQPVNERFF. CDR3 DNA sequence: TGTGCCTGGAGTTTGGGACAACCGGTCAATGAGCGGTTCTTC. J is TRBJ2-1 and V is TRBV30; perhaps TRBD1 as D (6 bases). Germline assignment: CDR1 GTSNPN and CDR2 SVGIG (reference sequence). This CDR3 has 14 amino acids.

Concerning this clonotype: A much larger clone is a single base away; this may be a read error. The chain has TRBV29-1 and TRBJ2-5, with 8 bases that match TRBD1. Trimming cost V 8 bases and J 5 bases; bases outside gene matches: 4. In germline, CDR1 is SQVTM, CDR2 ANQGSEA. There are 11 residues in the CDR3. This CDR3 reads CSIGQGETQYF. In DNA, the CDR3 is TGCAGCATAGGACAGGGCGAGACCCAGTACTTC.